This entry lists 20 T cell receptor beta chains sequenced from one sample in a study of cytomegalovirus exposure and HLA in healthy donors. 13 Jbeta primers and 60 Vbeta primers were used for the PCR. Generated by immunoSEQ multiplex PCR, the TCRdb table keeps only in-frame clones and is missing some. Here the sample spans over 100,000 clones, roughly three quarters being singletons. Sequenced: PBMCs. These receptors were collected from a male donor in good health and CMV-seronegative.

The chain recombines TRBV30 with TRBJ1-1; the D is unclear. Germline-derived CDR1 and CDR2 are GTSNPN and SVGIG (reference sequence). The CDR3 has 12 amino acids. Trimming stripped 2 bases from V and 4 bases from J, with 8 bases between. CDR3 DNA sequence: TGTGCCTGGAGTAGGAGCCTCACTGAAGCTTTCTTT. Encoded protein: CAWSRSLTEAFF.

This rearrangement joins TRBV5-1 to TRBJ2-1; 12 nucleotides match TRBD2. V was clipped by 4 bases and J by 1 base; unmatched bases: 6. Germline V gene sequence: CDR1 SGHRS, CDR2 YFSETQ. The CDR3 has 17 residues. The CDR3 DNA reads TGCGCCAGCAGCGTACCCGGGACTAGCGGGTCCTACAATGAGCAGTTCTTC. It codes for CASSVPGTSGSYNEQFF.

The CDR3 spells CASSQRGGDEQYF. Here the CDR3 DNA reads TGCGCCAGCAGCCAGCGGGGGGGCGACGAGCAGTACTTC. This chain connects TRBV4-1 to TRBJ2-7; 9 nucleotides agree with TRBD2. The CDR3 contains 13 residues. Losses at the gene ends were 3 bases for V and 5 bases for J; bases not matched to a gene: 2. CDR1 MGHRA and CDR2 YSYEKL come from the germline V gene.

In the case of this clone: Other DNA sequences of this sample code for an identical CDR3. V usage is TRBV5-8 and J usage is TRBJ2-7; TRBD2 might be the D (6 bases). The ends were cut back, 4 bases at V and 5 bases at J, with 22 bases in the middle. The CDR3 loop spans 16 amino acids. Germline V gives CDR1 SGHTS, CDR2 YDEGEE. CDR3 protein: CASSKGLTVEVNEQYF. CDR3 nucleotide sequence: TGTGCCAGCAGCAAGGGACTGACCGTCGAAGTGAACGAGCAGTACTTC.

V gene TRBV27 combines with J gene TRBJ2-1, with TRBD2 identical over 11 bases. Germline CDR1 is MNHEY and CDR2 is SMNVEV (reference sequence). Trimming cost V 6 bases and J 2 bases; bases outside gene matches: 6. This CDR3 spans 16 amino acids. CDR3 in amino acids: CASRVGLADPYNEQFF. The CDR3, as DNA: TGTGCCAGCAGGGTGGGACTAGCGGATCCCTACAATGAGCAGTTCTTC.

This rearrangement joins TRBV11-2 to TRBJ2-7; the D gene is possibly TRBD1 (5 bases). Germline V CDR1 and CDR2: SGHAT, FQNNGV. V was pared by 1 base and J by 4 bases, with 8 bases between. This CDR3 is 13 amino acids long. In DNA form, the CDR3 reads TGTGCCAGCAGCTTAGGACAGCCTTACGAGCAGTACTTC. It codes for CASSLGQPYEQYF.

This clone appeared once. This sequence joins TRBV10-3 and TRBJ2-2, with D possibly being TRBD2 (6 bases). The CDR3 has 14 residues. The V and J ends lost 10 bases and 3 bases respectively, with 15 bases between them. In germline, CDR1 is ENHRY, CDR2 SYGVKD. CDR3 region: CATLEGSDTGELFF. CDR3 sequence (DNA): TGTGCCACCCTGGAGGGATCGGACACCGGGGAGCTGTTTTTT.

The CDR3 DNA is TGTGCCAGCAGTTACGGGACTGGCTCTGGAAACACCATATATTTT. It specifies CASSYGTGSGNTIYF. The rearrangement uses TRBV6-5 and TRBJ1-3; perhaps TRBD1 as D (5 bases). Germline values: CDR1 MNHEY, CDR2 SVGAGI. The CDR3 is 15 residues long. V was cut by 2 bases and J by 0 bases, with 8 bases left in between.

This rearrangement joins TRBV9 to TRBJ2-5; D possibly corresponds to TRBD2 (7 bases). The CDR3 runs to 15 residues. Germline V gene sequence: CDR1 SGDLS, CDR2 YYNGEE. The V and J ends lost 0 bases and 3 bases respectively, with 12 bases between them. The CDR3 is CASSVAPGGEETQYF. CDR3 sequence (DNA): TGTGCCAGCAGCGTAGCTCCGGGGGGCGAAGAGACCCAGTACTTC.

The chain links TRBV5-6 to TRBJ2-6; D gene ambiguous. CDR3 length equals 15 residues. V dropped 7 bases and J dropped 0 bases, with 11 bases sitting between them. CDR1 is SGHDT and CDR2 is YYEEEE in the germline V gene. This CDR3 reads CASSSPSSGANVLTF. CDR3 sequence (DNA): TGTGCCAGCTCAAGTCCCAGCTCTGGGGCCAACGTCCTGACTTTC.

This chain connects TRBV5-1 to TRBJ2-6; D is unresolved. Germline V gives CDR1 SGHRS, CDR2 YFSETQ. Trimming pared 0 bases from V and 2 bases from J, leaving 6 bases between. CDR3 length equals 15 residues. The CDR3 is CASSLGQAGANVLTF. For the CDR3, the DNA is TGCGCCAGCAGCTTGGGCCAGGCTGGGGCCAACGTCCTGACTTTC.

The chain recombines TRBV10-3 with TRBJ1-3; unclear D gene. The V gene lost 8 bases and the J gene lost 2 bases, with 10 bases spanning the gap. CDR1 and CDR2 (germline): ENHRY, SYGVKD. The CDR3 contains 13 residues. The DNA of the CDR3 is TGTGCCATCTTGGAGGGTCCTGGAAACACCATATATTTT. Protein sequence: CAILEGPGNTIYF.

The CDR3, as DNA: TGTGCCAGCAGCAGGGACAGCGCCCAAGAGACCCAGTACTTC. It codes for CASSRDSAQETQYF. The chain couples TRBV9 to TRBJ2-5, with 7 bases that match TRBD1. CDR3 length equals 14 residues. CDR1 SGDLS and CDR2 YYNGEE come from the germline V gene. With V trimmed by 4 bases and J by 1 base, 4 bases remained unmatched.

The chain combines TRBV7-3 with TRBJ2-2, with D tentatively TRBD1 (5 bases). Germline CDR1 SGHTA, CDR2 FQGTGA. The CDR3 runs to 14 residues. V lost 1 base and J 3 bases, leaving 6 bases between the germline ends. CDR3 in DNA: TGTGCCAGCAGCTTAAAGGGGCACACCGGGGAGCTGTTTTTT. Amino acid sequence: CASSLKGHTGELFF.

This clone was picked up one time. The chain employs TRBV5-5 and TRBJ1-2, with a possible D match to TRBD1 (5 bases). CDR1 is SGHKS and CDR2 is YYEKEE in the germline V gene (reference sequence). The V end lost 4 bases, the J end lost 8 bases, and 24 bases lay between the germline ends. CDR3 length: 16 amino acids. This chain's CDR3 is CASSNLSSPLGGGYTF. As DNA, the CDR3 is TGTGCCAGCAGCAACCTCAGCAGCCCTCTCGGGGGAGGCTACACCTTC. The variable domain in full, completed from reference TRBV5-5 and TRBJ1-2, reads DAGVTQSPTHLIKTRGQQVTLRCSPISGHKSVSWYQQVLGQGPQFIFQYYEKEERGRGNFPDRFSARQFPNYSSELNVNALLLGDSALYLCASSNLSSPLGGGYTFGSGTRLTVV.

In its sample, this clone was seen a few times. The chain joins TRBV6-6 to TRBJ2-3; 11 bases match TRBD2. Per the germline V gene, CDR1 is MNHNY and CDR2 is SVGAGI (reference sequence). With 6 bases clipped from V and 2 bases from J, the junction kept 7 bases outside the gene matches. This CDR3 has 16 residues. The CDR3 DNA reads TGTGCCAGCAGACCGACTAGCGGGGCCTACACAGATACGCAGTATTTT. Its translation is CASRPTSGAYTDTQYF.

The DNA for the CDR3 is TGTGCTAGTGGTTTGGTACAGAATCGCGGGGGCCTTCTGAGGGAGACCCAGTACTTC. Translating gives CASGLVQNRGGLLRETQYF. This chain joins TRBV12-5 and TRBJ2-5, with D possibly matching TRBD2 (7 bases). Germline loops: CDR1 LGHNT, CDR2 FRNRAP. CDR3 length equals 19 residues. Trimming shortened V by 0 bases and J by 5 bases, and 25 bases separated the two germline ends.

The chain has TRBV5-1 and TRBJ2-1; a weak D match, TRBD2 (6 bases). Trimming pared 4 bases from V and 0 bases from J, leaving 17 bases between. In germline, CDR1 is SGHRS, CDR2 YFSETQ. This CDR3 is 17 amino acids long. The CDR3 bases are TGCGCCAGCAGCACACACGGGACTCCAAGCTCCTACAATGAGCAGTTCTTC. Translating gives CASSTHGTPSSYNEQFF.

The chain uses TRBV5-5 and TRBJ1-3; TRBD1 might be the D (6 bases). The V gene's germline CDR1 is SGHKS and CDR2 YYEKEE (reference sequence). Trimming stripped 5 bases from V and 0 bases from J, with 12 bases between. CDR3 length equals 15 residues. CDR3 protein: CASSSGQNSGNTIYF. The CDR3 DNA reads TGTGCCAGCAGTTCGGGACAAAACTCTGGAAACACCATATATTTT.

V is TRBV7-9 and J is TRBJ2-5, with TRBD1 as a possible D gene (6 bases). Trimming stripped 7 bases from V and 4 bases from J, with 16 bases between. The germline V gene has CDR1 SEHNR and CDR2 FQNEAQ (reference sequence). This CDR3 spans 14 amino acids. CDR3 nucleotides: TGTGCCAGCACCACCCGGGACAACCTAGAGACCCAGTACTTC. This translates into CASTTRDNLETQYF.